This entry features one T cell receptor beta chain sequence. This sample was included in a study of blood T cell repertoires in COVID-19. Looking at the study overall: From the United States, Italy and Spain came samples of acute and convalescent COVID-19. T cells, B-cell-depleted T cells, or PBMCs supplied cDNA or gDNA.

Original methodology: Scientists estimated how many nucleated cells there were by amplifying reference gene primers. The data were produced by immunoSEQ multiplex PCR, yet TCRdb's version contains in-frame clones alone and is incomplete. V, J and clone size derive from that table, while D and trimming were established from the DNA sequence. The table has around 260,000 clones, approximately 82% seen once; the top ten hold about 4.6%. Source material: peripheral blood. The TCR was taken from a man aged 55 to 70 who had recovered from COVID-19.

The CDR3: CASSLGSSGKSVSEQYF. The CDR3 nucleotides are TGTGCCAGCAGCTTGGGATCTAGCGGGAAATCAGTCTCCGAGCAGTACTTC. The chain recombines TRBV5-4 with TRBJ2-7; 9 bases are a match to TRBD2. The CDR3 is made up of 17 amino acids. The germline gives CDR1 SGHNT, CDR2 YYREEE (reference sequence). The J segment lost 6 bases and the V segment lost 0 bases, leaving 13 bases of the junction unmatched.